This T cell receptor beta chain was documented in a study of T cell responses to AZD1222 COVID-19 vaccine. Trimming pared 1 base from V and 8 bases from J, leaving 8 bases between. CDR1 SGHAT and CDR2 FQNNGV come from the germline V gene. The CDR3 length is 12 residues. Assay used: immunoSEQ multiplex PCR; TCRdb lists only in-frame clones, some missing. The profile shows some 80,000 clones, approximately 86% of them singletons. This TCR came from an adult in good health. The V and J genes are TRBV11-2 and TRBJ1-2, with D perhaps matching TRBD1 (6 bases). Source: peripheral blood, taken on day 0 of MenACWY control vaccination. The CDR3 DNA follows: TGTGCCAGCAGCTTAGCAGGGGTAGGCTACACCTTC. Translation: CASSLAGVGYTF. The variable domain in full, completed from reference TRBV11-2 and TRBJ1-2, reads EAGVAQSPRYKIIEKRQSVAFWCNPISGHATLYWYQQILGQGPKLLIQFQNNGVVDDSQLPKDRFSAERLKGVDSTLKIQPAKLEDSAVYLCASSLAGVGYTFGSGTRLTVV.